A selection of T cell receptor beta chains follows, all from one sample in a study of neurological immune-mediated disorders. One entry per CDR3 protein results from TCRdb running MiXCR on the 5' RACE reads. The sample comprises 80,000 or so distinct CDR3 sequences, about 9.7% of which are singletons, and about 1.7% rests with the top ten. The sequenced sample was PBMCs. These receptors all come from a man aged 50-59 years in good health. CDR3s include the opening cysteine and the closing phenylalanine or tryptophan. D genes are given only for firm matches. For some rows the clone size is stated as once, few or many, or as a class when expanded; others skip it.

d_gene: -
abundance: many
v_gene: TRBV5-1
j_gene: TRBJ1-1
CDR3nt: TGCGCCAGCAGCTTGGCTTTCATTGGCGGTCAAACTGAAGCTTTCTTT
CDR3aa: CASSLAFIGGQTEAFF

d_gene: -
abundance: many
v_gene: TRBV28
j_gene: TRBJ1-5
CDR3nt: TGTGCCAGCAGTTTATGGGCCTACAATCAGCCCCAGCATTTT
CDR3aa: CASSLWAYNQPQHF

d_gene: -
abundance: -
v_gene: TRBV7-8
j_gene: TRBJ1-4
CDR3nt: TGTACCAGCAGCATTGGGGCAGGACGTGAAAAACTGTTTTTT
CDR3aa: CTSSIGAGREKLFF

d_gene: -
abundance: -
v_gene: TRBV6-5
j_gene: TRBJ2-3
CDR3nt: TGTGCCAGCAGTTACTCCGACCCGAGCACAGATACGCAGTATTTT
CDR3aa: CASSYSDPSTDTQYF

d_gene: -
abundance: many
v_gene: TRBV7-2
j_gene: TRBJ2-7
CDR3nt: TGTGCCAGCAGCTTGTTAGGACGCTCCTACGAGCAGTACTTC
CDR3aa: CASSLLGRSYEQYF

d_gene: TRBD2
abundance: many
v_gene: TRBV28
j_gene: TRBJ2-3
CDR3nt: TGTGCCAGCAGCACTAGCGGGAGGGCCGTGGATACGCAGTATTTT
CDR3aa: CASSTSGRAVDTQYF

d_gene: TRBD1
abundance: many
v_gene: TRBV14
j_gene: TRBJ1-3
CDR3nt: TGTGCCAGCAGCCCCAGGACAGGGCCTGGAAACACCATATATTTT
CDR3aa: CASSPRTGPGNTIYF

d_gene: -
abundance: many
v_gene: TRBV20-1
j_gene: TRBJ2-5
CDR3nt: TGCAGTCCTAGTGGAGGGGACGAAGAGACCCAGTACTTC
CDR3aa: CSPSGGDEETQYF

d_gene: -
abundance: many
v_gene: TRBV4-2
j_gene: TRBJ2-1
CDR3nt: TGTGCCAGCAGCCAAGCGGTAGGGAATGAGCAGTTCTTC
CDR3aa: CASSQAVGNEQFF

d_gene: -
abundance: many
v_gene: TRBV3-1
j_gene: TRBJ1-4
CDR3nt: TGTGCCAGCAGACAGGGTGAAAAAAATGAAAAACTGTTTTTT
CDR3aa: CASRQGEKNEKLFF

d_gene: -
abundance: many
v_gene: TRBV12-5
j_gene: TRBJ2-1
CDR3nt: TGTGCTAGTGGAAGGGGGTCGGACAATGAGCAGTTCTTC
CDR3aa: CASGRGSDNEQFF

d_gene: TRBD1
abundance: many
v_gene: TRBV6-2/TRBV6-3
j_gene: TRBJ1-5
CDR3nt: TGTGCCAGCAGGGAGGACAGGGTTGGTCAGCCCCAGCATTTT
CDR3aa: CASREDRVGQPQHF

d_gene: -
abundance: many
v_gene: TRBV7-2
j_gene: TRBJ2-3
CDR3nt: TGTGCCAGCAGCGAGGGACCCCACACAGATACGCAGTATTTT
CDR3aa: CASSEGPHTDTQYF

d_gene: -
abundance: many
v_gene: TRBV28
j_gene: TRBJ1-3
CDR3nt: TGTGCCAGCAGCCCCTGGGGCTCTCGCTCTGGAAACACCATATATTTT
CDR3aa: CASSPWGSRSGNTIYF

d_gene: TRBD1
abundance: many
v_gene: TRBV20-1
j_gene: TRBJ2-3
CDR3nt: TGCAGCCGACAGGGGTTATCTGGAGATACGCAGTATTTT
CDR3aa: CSRQGLSGDTQYF

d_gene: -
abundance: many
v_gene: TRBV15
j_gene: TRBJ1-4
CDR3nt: TGTGCCACCAGCCCCCTGGGGGGAGTTAAGGGTGAAAAACTGTTTTTT
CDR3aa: CATSPLGGVKGEKLFF

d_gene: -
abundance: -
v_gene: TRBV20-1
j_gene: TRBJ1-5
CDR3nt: TGCAGTGCCGAAAAAACCCCGGGGGGGCTGGGGCAGATCCAGCATTTT
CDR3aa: CSAEKTPGGLGQIQHF

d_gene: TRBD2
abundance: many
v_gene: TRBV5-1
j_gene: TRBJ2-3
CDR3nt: TGCGCCAGCAGCTTGGGAAGGACTAGTCTTCCCCCAGATACGCAGTATTTT
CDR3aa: CASSLGRTSLPPDTQYF

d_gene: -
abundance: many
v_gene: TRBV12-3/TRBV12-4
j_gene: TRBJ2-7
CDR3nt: TGTGCCAGCTCCTTAGGAGGGCGGGGGCCCAACTACGAGCAGTACTTC
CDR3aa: CASSLGGRGPNYEQYF

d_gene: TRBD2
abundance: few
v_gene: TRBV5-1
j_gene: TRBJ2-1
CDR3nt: TGCGCCAGCAGCACAAGGACTAGCCCCTTATACAATGAGCAGTTCTTC
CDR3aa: CASSTRTSPLYNEQFF

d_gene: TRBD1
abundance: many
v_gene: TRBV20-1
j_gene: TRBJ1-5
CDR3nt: TGCAGTGCGCAGACAGGGGGGCCCTCGCCCCAGCATTTT
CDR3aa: CSAQTGGPSPQHF

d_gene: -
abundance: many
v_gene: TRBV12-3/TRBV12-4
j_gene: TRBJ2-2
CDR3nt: TGTGCCAGCAGTTCCCCTGGTGGGTGGAACACCGGGGAGCTGTTTTTT
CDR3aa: CASSSPGGWNTGELFF

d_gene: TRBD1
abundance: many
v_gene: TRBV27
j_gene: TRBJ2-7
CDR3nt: TGTGCCAGCAGTTTAAGGGGGCAACTTTACGAGCAGTACTTC
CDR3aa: CASSLRGQLYEQYF

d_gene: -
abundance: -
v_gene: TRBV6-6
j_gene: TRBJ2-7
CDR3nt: TGTGCCAGCAGGGAATCCGACTCTTTCCTTTATGATCAGTACTTC
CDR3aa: CASRESDSFLYDQYF

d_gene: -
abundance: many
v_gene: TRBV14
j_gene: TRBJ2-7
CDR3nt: TGTGCCAGCAGCCAAGTCGGTTCCCACGAGCAGTACTTC
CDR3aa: CASSQVGSHEQYF

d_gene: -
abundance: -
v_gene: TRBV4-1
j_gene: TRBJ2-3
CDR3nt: TGCGCCAGCAGCCTCTCCGGTACTATCGGGAGAGGGGTAACAGATACACAGTATTTT
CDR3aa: CASSLSGTIGRGVTDTQYF

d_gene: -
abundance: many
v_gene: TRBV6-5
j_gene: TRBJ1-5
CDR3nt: TGTGCCAGCAGTTATGAGGGTCGTGGGCCCCAGCATTTT
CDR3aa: CASSYEGRGPQHF

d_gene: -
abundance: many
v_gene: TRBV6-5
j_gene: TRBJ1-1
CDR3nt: TGTGCCAGCAGTTACTCGTCAGGGGCGAACACTGAAGCTTTCTTT
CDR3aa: CASSYSSGANTEAFF

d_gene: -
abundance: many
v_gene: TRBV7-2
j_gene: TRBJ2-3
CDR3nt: TGTGCCAGCATCATGGGGACCGGAGGCACAGATACGCAGTATTTT
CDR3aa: CASIMGTGGTDTQYF

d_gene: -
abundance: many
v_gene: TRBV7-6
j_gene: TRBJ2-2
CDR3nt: TGTGCCAGCAGCTTAGGTGCAGGGGTAACCGGGGAGCTGTTTTTT
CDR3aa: CASSLGAGVTGELFF

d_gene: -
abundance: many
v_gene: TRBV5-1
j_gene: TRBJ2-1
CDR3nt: TGCGCCAGCAGCTTGGAGACTTACAATGAGCAGTTCTTC
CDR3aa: CASSLETYNEQFF

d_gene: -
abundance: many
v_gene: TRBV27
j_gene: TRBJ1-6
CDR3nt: TGTGCCAGCAGCCCGGCGGCATATGCGAATTCACCCCTCCACTTT
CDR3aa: CASSPAAYANSPLHF

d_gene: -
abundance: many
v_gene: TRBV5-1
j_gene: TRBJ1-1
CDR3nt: TGCGCCAGCAGCTTTGGACCGAACACTGAAGCTTTCTTT
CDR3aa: CASSFGPNTEAFF

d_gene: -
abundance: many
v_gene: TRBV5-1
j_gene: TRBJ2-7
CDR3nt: TGCGCCAGCAGCGTCCGGGACTTGCTCTACGAGCAGTACTTC
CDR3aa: CASSVRDLLYEQYF

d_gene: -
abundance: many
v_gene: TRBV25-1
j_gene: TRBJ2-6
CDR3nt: TGTGCCAGCAGTGAACAAGACCTCTCTGGGGCCAACGTCCTGACTTTC
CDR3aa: CASSEQDLSGANVLTF

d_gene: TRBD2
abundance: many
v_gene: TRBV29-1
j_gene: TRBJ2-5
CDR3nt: TGCAGCGGGGGAAGGACTAGCGTCCAAGAGACCCAGTACTTC
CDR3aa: CSGGRTSVQETQYF

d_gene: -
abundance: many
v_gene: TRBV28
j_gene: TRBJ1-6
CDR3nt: TGTGCCAGCCGCCGACCTCAGGGGAATAATTCACCCCTCCACTTT
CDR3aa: CASRRPQGNNSPLHF

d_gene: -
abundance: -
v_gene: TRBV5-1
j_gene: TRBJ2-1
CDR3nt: TGCGCCAGCAGCTCGACCGGGGGCCCGACCTACAATGAGCAGTTCTTC
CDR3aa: CASSSTGGPTYNEQFF

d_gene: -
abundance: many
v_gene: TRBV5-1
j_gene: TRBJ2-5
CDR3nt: TGCGCCAGCAGCTTGAACAGGGAGGGAGAGACCCAGTACTTC
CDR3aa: CASSLNREGETQYF

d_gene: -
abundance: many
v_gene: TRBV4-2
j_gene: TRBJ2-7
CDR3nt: TGTGCCAGCAGCCAAGAAGAGCGGTCCTACGAGCAGTACTTC
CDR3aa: CASSQEERSYEQYF

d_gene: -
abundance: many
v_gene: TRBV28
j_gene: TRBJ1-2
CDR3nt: TGTGCCAGCAGCTTACCGGGCCTCCAGGGCGGGGCTGGCTACACCTTC
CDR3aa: CASSLPGLQGGAGYTF

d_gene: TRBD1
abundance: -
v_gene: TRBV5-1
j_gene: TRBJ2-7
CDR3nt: TGCGCCAGCAGCCGCCGGGACAGGGGGAGTGGGTCCTACGAGCAGTACTTC
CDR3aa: CASSRRDRGSGSYEQYF

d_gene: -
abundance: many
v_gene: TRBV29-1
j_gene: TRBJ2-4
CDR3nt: TGCAGCGTTGAATTAGGGGTTGGGGGGCAAAACATTCAGTACTTC
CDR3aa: CSVELGVGGQNIQYF

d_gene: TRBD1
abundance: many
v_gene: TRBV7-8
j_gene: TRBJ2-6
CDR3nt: TGTGCCAGCAGCTATGCTACAGGGGGCGCTGGGGCCAACGTCCTGACTTTC
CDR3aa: CASSYATGGAGANVLTF

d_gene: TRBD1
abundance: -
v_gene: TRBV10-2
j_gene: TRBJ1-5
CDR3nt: TGCGCCAGCAGTGAACCGGGACAGGGTGGGCAGCCCCAGCATTTT
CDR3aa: CASSEPGQGGQPQHF

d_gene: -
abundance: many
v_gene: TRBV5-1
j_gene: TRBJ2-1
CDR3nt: TGCGCCAGCAGCTTGGTTGGCCAACCGAATGTGCAGTTCTTC
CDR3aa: CASSLVGQPNVQFF